The rows below give T cell receptor beta chains drawn from one sample of a study of T cell responses to AZD1222 COVID-19 vaccine. Clones were sequenced by immunoSEQ multiplex PCR, and TCRdb holds only the in-frame ones, with some missing. Among over 45,000 clones listed, 80% to 90% were seen once. The material sequenced was peripheral blood, taken on day 0 of AZD1222 vaccination. The receptors derive from an adult in good health. CDR3s include the opening cysteine and the closing phenylalanine or tryptophan. A D gene is named only where the DNA matches it firmly. Size is stated for part of the rows, as once, few or many counts, or as a class when the clone is expanded.

>TRBJ2-3|TRBV21-1|.|.
TGTGCCAGCAGCAAAGGGCCTTGTCGGGAAAACACAGATACGCAGTATTTT
CASSKGPCRENTDTQYF
>TRBJ1-3|TRBV29-1|.|.
TGCAGCGTTGAAGATAGGGGACGGGGGGCCTCTGGAAACACCATATATTTT
CSVEDRGRGASGNTIYF
>TRBJ2-3|TRBV5-8|.|.
TGTGCCAGCAGCTTGGCACAGACGGATACGCAGTATTTT
CASSLAQTDTQYF
>TRBJ1-1|TRBV25-1|TRBD1|.
TGTGCCAGCAGCCACAGGGGGCGTGGTCCGAACACTGAAGCTTTCTTT
CASSHRGRGPNTEAFF
>TRBJ2-3|TRBV11-2|.|.
TGTGCCAGCAGCTCTCCCTTAGACAGGATGATAGGAACAGATACGCAGTATTTT
CASSSPLDRMIGTDTQYF
>TRBJ2-2|TRBV7-3|.|once
TGTGCCAGCAGCCCACTCGCGCGGAACACCGGGGAGCTGTTTTTT
CASSPLARNTGELFF
>TRBJ2-1|TRBV2|TRBD2|.
TGTGCCAGCAGTGAAAGGCGGGGGTCGGGAGAGCAGTTCTTC
CASSERRGSGEQFF
>TRBJ2-1|TRBV4-1|TRBD2|.
TGCGCCAGCAGCCAAGCGTCAATAACCGGGACTAACTACAATGAGCAGTTCTTC
CASSQASITGTNYNEQFF
>TRBJ1-2|TRBV27|TRBD1|few
TGTGCCAGCAATGCGTCCGGGACAGATTATGGCTACACCTTC
CASNASGTDYGYTF
>TRBJ1-2|TRBV7-9|.|.
TGTGCCAGCCAAGGTTCGCAGGATCTTATTGCCTATGGCTACACCTTC
CASQGSQDLIAYGYTF
>TRBJ1-2|TRBV2|.|.
TGTGCCAGCAAGGTACACAGTAACTATGGCTACACCTTC
CASKVHSNYGYTF
>TRBJ2-4|TRBV2|.|.
TGTGCCAGCAGGCCACAGGGAAACATTCAGTACTTC
CASRPQGNIQYF
>TRBJ1-3|TRBV19|.|.
TGTGCCAGTAGTATAGATCGACAGCCGGGAAACACCATATATTTT
CASSIDRQPGNTIYF